Following are 13 T cell receptor beta chains from one sample sequenced in a study of breast tumors, draining lymph nodes, adjacent tissues. Samples came from axillary lymph nodes draining the breast cancer. MiXCR, applied by TCRdb to the multiplex PCR reads, yields one record per CDR3 protein. The sample contains around 230,000 distinct CDR3 sequences, around 34% of which appear only once. Sequencing was performed on axillary lymph node tissue. These receptors came from a female donor with breast cancer. Some clones in this sample may be carry-over from other donors' samples.

This clonotype was found many times. The chain is built from TRBV19 and TRBJ2-3; a possible D gene is TRBD2 (5 bases). The V gene's germline CDR1 is LNHDA and CDR2 SQIVND (reference sequence). The CDR3 is made up of 15 amino acids. Trimming left V 2 bases short and J 6 bases short, with 15 bases between. CDR3: CASSIWVARADTQYF. CDR3 nucleotide sequence: TGTGCCAGTAGTATATGGGTAGCGAGAGCGGATACGCAGTATTTT. Using reference TRBV19 and TRBJ2-3 for the parts outside the CDR3, the full variable domain is DGGITQSPKYLFRKEGQNVTLSCEQNLNHDAMYWYRQDPGQGLRLIYYSQIVNDFQKGDIAEGYSVSREKKESFPLTVTSAQKNPTAFYLCASSIWVARADTQYFGPGTRLTVL.

The gene calls are TRBV5-8 and TRBJ1-2; D perhaps matches TRBD1 (5 bases). Germline values: CDR1 SGHTS, CDR2 YDEGEE. The CDR3 has 12 amino acids. V was trimmed by 1 base and J by 8 bases, leaving 9 bases between them. The DNA for the CDR3 is TGTGCCAGCAGCTTGTTGGGGGACGGCTACACCTTC. It translates to CASSLLGDGYTF.

This clonotype was seen ten or more times. The chain employs TRBV6-1 and TRBJ2-5, with 8 bases fitting TRBD1. The CDR3 sequence is 15 residues long. Germline CDR1 and CDR2: MNHNS and SASEGT. With V trimmed by 2 bases and J by 6 bases, 8 bases remained unmatched. CDR3: CASSEWRTGMQTQYF. As DNA, the CDR3 is TGTGCCAGCAGTGAATGGAGGACAGGGATGCAGACCCAGTACTTC.

This clonotype was found many times. The J gene is TRBJ2-2, the V gene TRBV14; no clear D gene. This CDR3 comprises 13 residues. V was shortened by 4 bases and J by 4 bases, with 7 bases between the two germline ends. Per germline, CDR1 SGHDN and CDR2 FVKESK. CDR3 DNA sequence: TGTGCCAGCAGCCGGAAGATCACCGGGGAGCTGTTTTTT. Protein sequence: CASSRKITGELFF. Combining the CDR3 with reference TRBV14 and TRBJ2-2 gives the whole variable domain EAGVTQFPSHSVIEKGQTVTLRCDPISGHDNLYWYRRVMGKEIKFLLHFVKESKQDESGMPNNRFLAERTGGTYSTLKVQPAELEDSGVYFCASSRKITGELFFGEGSRLTVL.

This clonotype was observed many times. This CDR3 is CASSWEPRQTDTQYF. Here the CDR3 DNA reads TGTGCCAGCAGCTGGGAACCACGACAGACAGATACGCAGTATTTT. The J gene is TRBJ2-3, the V gene TRBV5-6, with a possible D match to TRBD1 (5 bases). Germline lookup yields CDR1 SGHDT and CDR2 YYEEEE. The CDR3 has 15 amino acids. V lost 3 bases, J lost 3 bases, and 14 bases lay in between.

Ten or more counts support this clonotype. The V and J genes are TRBV19 and TRBJ2-6; no clear D gene. The CDR3 contains 15 residues. CDR1 and CDR2 (germline): LNHDA, SQIVND (reference sequence). Trimming took off 5 bases at V and 0 bases at J, with 8 bases between the two ends. The CDR3 sequence: CASSVDPSGANVLTF. CDR3 sequence (DNA): TGTGCCAGTAGTGTGGACCCCTCTGGGGCCAACGTCCTGACTTTC.

This clonotype has a count of ten or more. CDR3 sequence reads: CASSMGQGAPTNEKLFF. The CDR3 region has the DNA TGTGCCAGCAGCATGGGACAGGGGGCACCGACTAATGAAAAACTGTTTTTT. The gene calls are TRBV7-2 and TRBJ1-4, with 12 bases fitting TRBD1. Germline assignment: CDR1 SGHTA and CDR2 FQGNSA. V trimming: 5 bases; J trimming: 2 bases; junction bases outside the gene matches: 6. This CDR3 region has 17 residues.

This clonotype was seen only once. A junction boundary mismatches the germline segment, possibly from a read error. The V gene is TRBV7-3, the J gene TRBJ2-6, with D maybe TRBD1 (5 bases). The CDR3 is made up of 15 amino acids. Looked up from germline, CDR1 is SGHTA and CDR2 is FQGTGA. CDR3 coding DNA: TGTGCCAGCAGCCAACGTAGTTCTGGGGCCAATGTCCTGCCTTTC. It encodes CASSQRSSGANVLPF.

There are many counts of this clonotype. The chain has TRBV24-1 and TRBJ1-1; possible D gene TRBD1, 5 bases. The CDR3 is 12 amino acids. Trimming left V 10 bases short and J 3 bases short, with 11 bases between. Germline CDR1 reads KGHDR; CDR2 reads SFDVKD. The CDR3 loop is CATGDGYTEAFF. The CDR3 DNA reads TGTGCCACAGGGGATGGGTACACTGAAGCTTTCTTT.

This clonotype has only a few counts. V gene TRBV20-1 combines with J gene TRBJ1-5; 7 positions agree with TRBD1. The CDR3 runs 14 residues. Germline values: CDR1 DFQATT, CDR2 SNEGSKA (reference sequence). The V gene end was trimmed by 3 bases and the J gene end by 6 bases; junction bases not matched to a gene: 8. CDR3: CSARTGSEGQPQHF. The CDR3 DNA reads as TGCAGTGCTAGGACAGGGTCTGAAGGTCAGCCCCAGCATTTT.

Worth noting for this clonotype: Compared with germline, one end of the junction differs, possibly owing to a read error. The chain joins TRBV7-2 to TRBJ1-2; possibly TRBD1 for D (5 bases). CDR3 length: 15 residues. Germline CDR1 and CDR2: SGHTA and FQGNSA. CDR3 residues: CASSSYRDANYGYPF. The CDR3 DNA is TGTGCCAGCAGCTCGTACCGGGACGCGAACTATGGCTACCCCTTC.

The chain carries TRBV28 and TRBJ1-2; unclear D gene. The germline gives CDR1 MDHEN, CDR2 SYDVKM. The CDR3 has 17 amino acids. Trimming cost V 6 bases and J 8 bases, with 28 bases left between them. DNA for the CDR3: TGTGCCAGCAGCTCCCCAACCCCTTTGGCGGGTTCGTCCGGCTACACCTTC. Translated: CASSSPTPLAGSSGYTF.

This clonotype came up many times. The genes are TRBV19 and TRBJ2-3; D is uncertain. From germline, CDR1 is LNHDA and CDR2 SQIVND (reference sequence). The CDR3 is 12 residues long. V was cut by 3 bases and J by 2 bases, with 3 bases left in between. This chain's CDR3 is CASSMVTDTQYF. CDR3 nucleotide sequence: TGTGCCAGTAGTATGGTCACAGATACGCAGTATTTT.